Listed below are T cell receptor beta chains from one sample, sequenced in a study of neurological immune-mediated disorders. A single record per CDR3 protein comes from TCRdb applying MiXCR to the 5' RACE reads. Here the sample spans about 38,000 distinct CDR3 sequences, over 8.5% being singletons. The source material was PBMCs. The receptors shown here come from a man in his fifties or sixties with HTLV-1-associated myelopathy (HAM/TSP). The CDR3 runs from the conserved cysteine through the conserved F or W. Fields, in order: D gene, J gene, clone size, V gene, CDR3 DNA, CDR3 protein. A D gene is named only where the DNA matches it firmly. Part of the rows lack a size; the others show once, few, many or a class for expanded clones.

D: .
J: TRBJ2-3
size: many
V: TRBV5-1
DNA: TGCGCCAGCAGCCCGTTCGACAGAACAGATACGCAGTATTTT
CDR3: CASSPFDRTDTQYF

D: .
J: TRBJ1-5
size: many
V: TRBV28
DNA: TGTGCCAGCAGTGCCTCAATGCCCCAGCATTTT
CDR3: CASSASMPQHF

D: .
J: TRBJ2-7
size: many
V: TRBV20-1
DNA: TGCAGTGCTAGAGATCGGACAGCAAGACTACGGGAGCAGTACTTC
CDR3: CSARDRTARLREQYF

D: .
J: TRBJ2-7
size: many
V: TRBV5-5
DNA: TGTGCCAGCAGCTTGGTCGTCCCCTTCTCCTACGAGCAGTACTTC
CDR3: CASSLVVPFSYEQYF

D: .
J: TRBJ2-2
size: many
V: TRBV5-1
DNA: TGCGCCAGCAGCTCTCATGCCCGAGGGACGACCGGGGAGCTGTTTTTT
CDR3: CASSSHARGTTGELFF

D: .
J: TRBJ1-5
size: few
V: TRBV6-1
DNA: TGTGCCAGCAGACCCACAGGGAATAGCAATCAGCCCCAGCATTTT
CDR3: CASRPTGNSNQPQHF

D: .
J: TRBJ2-1
size: many
V: TRBV10-3
DNA: TGTGCCATCAGTGAGGGGGTTCCCTACAATGAGCAGTTCTTC
CDR3: CAISEGVPYNEQFF

D: .
J: TRBJ2-2
size: many
V: TRBV29-1
DNA: TGCAGCGTTGCCAGTTCGAACACCGGGGAGCTGTTTTTT
CDR3: CSVASSNTGELFF

D: TRBD1
J: TRBJ2-1
size: many
V: TRBV11-2
DNA: TGTGCCAGCAGTCCGACAGGGCGTGAGCAGTTCTTC
CDR3: CASSPTGREQFF

D: .
J: TRBJ2-1
size: many
V: TRBV6-6
DNA: TGTGCCAGCAGTCACGGTGTCGGCTTAATCTCCTACAATGAGCAGTTCTTC
CDR3: CASSHGVGLISYNEQFF

D: .
J: TRBJ2-7
size: many
V: TRBV7-9
DNA: TGTGCCAGCAGCTGGGAGTATTCCTCCCGCGAGCAGTACTTC
CDR3: CASSWEYSSREQYF

D: TRBD2
J: TRBJ2-7
size: many
V: TRBV5-6
DNA: TGTGCCTCCGGGGGACTAGCTTCTCGTTCCTACGAGCAGTACTTC
CDR3: CASGGLASRSYEQYF

D: TRBD1
J: TRBJ2-7
size: many
V: TRBV5-5
DNA: TGTGCCAGCAGCGCCTACGACAGGGGGCTAGGGGACGAGCAGTACTTC
CDR3: CASSAYDRGLGDEQYF

D: .
J: TRBJ2-5
size: many
V: TRBV7-8
DNA: TGTGCCAGCAGCTTAGATGGTGGGAAGGAAGAGACCCAGTACTTC
CDR3: CASSLDGGKEETQYF

D: .
J: TRBJ2-7
size: many
V: TRBV28
DNA: TGTGCCAGCAGTTCTCGGCGGACGGACCAGTACTTC
CDR3: CASSSRRTDQYF

D: .
J: TRBJ2-3
size: many
V: TRBV7-8
DNA: TGTGCCAGCAGCTTAGCGTTTTTATGGGAACATACCACAGATACGCAGTATTTT
CDR3: CASSLAFLWEHTTDTQYF

D: .
J: TRBJ1-5
size: many
V: TRBV29-1
DNA: TGCAGCGTTGGGGCGCACAATCAGCCCCAGCATTTT
CDR3: CSVGAHNQPQHF

D: .
J: TRBJ1-1
size: many
V: TRBV28
DNA: TGTGCCAGCAGTTTACATAAGGGTACAGCTTTCTTT
CDR3: CASSLHKGTAFF

D: TRBD2
J: TRBJ2-7
size: many
V: TRBV3-1
DNA: TGTGCCAGCAGCCAGCCAGGGAGCGGGAGGGACTACGAGCAGTACTTC
CDR3: CASSQPGSGRDYEQYF

D: .
J: TRBJ2-7
size: many
V: TRBV10-3
DNA: TGTGCCATCAGTGAGTCGAGCAGGGGCGGGACCTACGAGCAGTACTTC
CDR3: CAISESSRGGTYEQYF

D: TRBD1
J: TRBJ1-2
size: many
V: TRBV20-1
DNA: TGCAGTGCTTCTCTAACAGGGGAATATGGCTACACCTTC
CDR3: CSASLTGEYGYTF

D: .
J: TRBJ2-1
size: many
V: TRBV5-1
DNA: TGCGCCAGCAGCTTTAGCAGGGACCATGAGCAGTTCTTC
CDR3: CASSFSRDHEQFF

D: .
J: TRBJ1-6
size: many
V: TRBV7-8
DNA: TGTGCCAGCACCAGATCACGGGGACCCGGGCGTTCACCCCTCCACTTT
CDR3: CASTRSRGPGRSPLHF

D: .
J: TRBJ2-2
size: .
V: TRBV28
DNA: TGTGCCAGCAGCCCCCCCCCGGGCACCGGGGAGCTGTTTTTT
CDR3: CASSPPPGTGELFF

D: .
J: TRBJ2-7
size: few
V: TRBV6-2/TRBV6-3
DNA: TGTGCCAGCAGTTACTCGACTCCCCCCGAGCAGTACTTC
CDR3: CASSYSTPPEQYF

D: .
J: TRBJ2-3
size: many
V: TRBV5-1
DNA: TGCGCCAGCAGTCCAAGACAGAAACTTCGCACAGATACGCAGTATTTT
CDR3: CASSPRQKLRTDTQYF

D: .
J: TRBJ2-1
size: many
V: TRBV5-5
DNA: TGTGCCAGCAGCTTGACTGATCAATCTTCCCTGTTCTTC
CDR3: CASSLTDQSSLFF

D: .
J: TRBJ1-1
size: many
V: TRBV9
DNA: TGTGCCAGCAGCCCGGGACTCCTCGACACTGAAGCTTTCTTT
CDR3: CASSPGLLDTEAFF

D: .
J: TRBJ2-5
size: few
V: TRBV20-1
DNA: TGCAGTGCATACGCGGAAGAGACCCAGTACTTC
CDR3: CSAYAEETQYF

D: .
J: TRBJ1-5
size: many
V: TRBV20-1
DNA: TGCAGTGCCCCGAGACCTAGGGCTAATCAGCCCCAGCATTTT
CDR3: CSAPRPRANQPQHF

D: .
J: TRBJ2-2
size: many
V: TRBV3-1
DNA: TGTGCCAGCAGCCAAGGGGCTGGCGGGAACACCGGGGAGCTGTTTTTT
CDR3: CASSQGAGGNTGELFF

D: .
J: TRBJ2-3
size: many
V: TRBV5-1
DNA: TGCGCCAGCAGCTTGGCCCTCTCCCCAGGGGCAGATACGCAGTATTTT
CDR3: CASSLALSPGADTQYF

D: TRBD1
J: TRBJ1-1
size: many
V: TRBV12-3/TRBV12-4
DNA: TGTGCCAGCAGGCCGACAGGGGGCCTTGCTGAAGCTTTCTTT
CDR3: CASRPTGGLAEAFF

D: TRBD1
J: TRBJ1-1
size: many
V: TRBV4-1
DNA: TGCGCCAGCAAAGGAACAGGGGAAAACACTGAAGCTTTCTTT
CDR3: CASKGTGENTEAFF

D: TRBD1
J: TRBJ2-5
size: many
V: TRBV20-1
DNA: TGCAGTGCTAGACCCTTCACGACAGGGTACCAAGAGACCCAGTACTTC
CDR3: CSARPFTTGYQETQYF

D: TRBD1
J: TRBJ2-1
size: many
V: TRBV20-1
DNA: TGCAGTGCTAGGGACAGGGAATCCTACAATGAGCAGTTCTTC
CDR3: CSARDRESYNEQFF

D: TRBD1
J: TRBJ2-7
size: .
V: TRBV2
DNA: TGTGCCAGCAGTGAAGGCGACAGGGTTAACGAGCAGTACTTC
CDR3: CASSEGDRVNEQYF

D: TRBD2
J: TRBJ2-3
size: many
V: TRBV5-1
DNA: TGCGCCAGCAGCTTGGTAGCAAGCGGGAGTCAAGATACGCAGTATTTT
CDR3: CASSLVASGSQDTQYF

D: .
J: TRBJ2-5
size: many
V: TRBV24-1
DNA: TGTGCCACCAGTGATGGGACGGGGACCCCCCAAGAGACCCAGTACTTC
CDR3: CATSDGTGTPQETQYF

D: .
J: TRBJ1-2
size: many
V: TRBV5-1
DNA: TGCGCCAGCACCTCTGGACTTTCGGATGGCTACACCTTC
CDR3: CASTSGLSDGYTF

D: TRBD1
J: TRBJ1-1
size: few
V: TRBV7-8
DNA: TGTGCCAGCAGCTTAGGTGGGACAGGGCGACAAACTGAAGCTTTCTTT
CDR3: CASSLGGTGRQTEAFF

D: TRBD1
J: TRBJ2-3
size: many
V: TRBV18
DNA: TGTGCCAGCGCCGACAGGGGGTCTCAAGATACGCAGTATTTT
CDR3: CASADRGSQDTQYF

D: TRBD1
J: TRBJ2-2
size: .
V: TRBV12-3/TRBV12-4
DNA: TGTGCCAGCGTCCCGGGACAGGGTTTTTTCGGGGAGCTGTTTTTT
CDR3: CASVPGQGFFGELFF

D: .
J: TRBJ1-2
size: many
V: TRBV29-1
DNA: TGCAGCGTAAGAGGACAGCAAGGCTACACCTTC
CDR3: CSVRGQQGYTF

D: .
J: TRBJ2-2
size: medium-sized
V: TRBV6-6
DNA: TGTGCCAGCAGTCAGAACACCGGGGAGCTGTTTTTT
CDR3: CASSQNTGELFF

D: TRBD1
J: TRBJ2-3
size: many
V: TRBV20-1
DNA: TGCAGTGCTAGGGCCCGACAGGGGGCGAGTTGGACAGATACGCAGTATTTT
CDR3: CSARARQGASWTDTQYF

D: TRBD1
J: TRBJ2-5
size: many
V: TRBV27
DNA: TGTGCCAGCAAGCCAGGGGGCCGACAAGAGACCCAGTACTTC
CDR3: CASKPGGRQETQYF

D: .
J: TRBJ2-2
size: .
V: TRBV28
DNA: TGTGCCAGCAGATACCAGGGCACCGGGGAGCTGTTTTTT
CDR3: CASRYQGTGELFF

D: TRBD1
J: TRBJ2-5
size: many
V: TRBV5-1
DNA: TGCGCCAGCAGCAGGGGTGGGGGCCAGGGGGCGTTGGAGACCCAGTACTTC
CDR3: CASSRGGGQGALETQYF

D: .
J: TRBJ2-5
size: .
V: TRBV29-1
DNA: TGCGGCGTTGAAGATCACCAGGGCTCCCCAGAGACCCAGTACTTC
CDR3: CGVEDHQGSPETQYF

D: .
J: TRBJ2-4
size: many
V: TRBV7-2
DNA: TGTGCCAGCAGCCTTGGGGACGTTCTTTTCTTC
CDR3: CASSLGDVLFF

D: .
J: TRBJ2-6
size: many
V: TRBV27
DNA: TGTGCCAGCAAGGAGGGGCCTGGGGCCAACGTCCTGACTTTC
CDR3: CASKEGPGANVLTF

D: .
J: TRBJ2-1
size: many
V: TRBV20-1
DNA: TGCAGTGCTAGAGATAAACTGTACAATGAGCAGTTCTTC
CDR3: CSARDKLYNEQFF

D: .
J: TRBJ2-3
size: many
V: TRBV3-1
DNA: TGTGCCAGCAGCCTCACAGATACGCAGTATTTT
CDR3: CASSLTDTQYF

D: TRBD1
J: TRBJ2-7
size: many
V: TRBV5-1
DNA: TGCGCCAGCAGCTTAGGGGACAGGGACCATGACGAGCAGTACTTC
CDR3: CASSLGDRDHDEQYF

D: TRBD2
J: TRBJ2-2
size: .
V: TRBV7-6
DNA: TGTGCCAGCAGCTTAGGTGCGGGAGGGAACACCGGGGAGCTGTTTTTT
CDR3: CASSLGAGGNTGELFF

D: .
J: TRBJ2-7
size: many
V: TRBV5-1
DNA: TGCGCCAGCAGCTTGGGAGACAGCGGCTCCTACGAGCAGTACTTC
CDR3: CASSLGDSGSYEQYF

D: .
J: TRBJ2-2
size: many
V: TRBV18
DNA: TGTGCCAGCTCACCACCGCACCCGGGTGAGACCGGGGAGCTGTTTTTT
CDR3: CASSPPHPGETGELFF